The source of this TCR beta chain is a study of blood T cells in healthy people across ages (dated by TCRdb to the mid-2010s). Describing the broader study: Template switching captured roughly one uniquely barcoded TCR beta cDNA molecule per two T cells in model experiments. Using deep sequencing normalized with unique cDNA molecular identifiers, the study measured how TCR beta repertoire diversity changes with age. The donors were divided into four age groups: young (average about 15 years), middle-aged (over 35), aged (62) and long-lived (82). To avoid experimental bias, donors of different ages were spread randomly across the sequencing lanes. Using the same blood draw, the study looked at two additional independent replicas of 1 million unique cDNA reads for two donors, one aged 18 to 30 and the other aged 80 or older. Points the paper makes about the study in general: Compared with the aged group, the long-lived group had more naive CD4+ T cells, fewer expanded clones and increased TCR diversity, a pattern suggesting age selection. There was a strong correlation between observed TCR beta diversity and the percentage of naive T cells measured by flow cytometry. As age increased, observed TCR beta diversity per million T cells dropped in a roughly linear way, and a significant reduction was already evident by age roughly 36. Estimates of total diversity from one million sequenced T cells were regarded as lower bounds and underestimates. Donor CMV infection status was unknown, potentially confounding age-related changes in expanded clonotypes. Bulk unsorted PBMC profiling prevented conclusive comparison of naive and antigen-experienced compartments.

V lost 2 bases and J lost 5 bases, and the count of bases not matched to a germline gene is 5. Including cysteine and phenylalanine, the CDR3 has 15 amino acids. CDR3 DNA is the only sequence kept; it has 45 bases, read in frame from the first base. From the germline V gene, CDR1 is MDHEN and CDR2 is SYDVKM. Donors were approximately 42 systemically healthy Caucasian individuals from Russia aged roughly 6 to 90 years. Each donor gave 9 to 10 milliliters of peripheral blood, collected into EDTA-treated Vacutainer tubes. Ficoll-Paque density-gradient centrifugation was used to isolate PBMCs, with at least 7 million per sample. Trizol reagent was used to extract total RNA from PBMCs, with at least 6 micrograms per sample. The percentages of naive CD45RAhigh/CD27high T cells were determined by flow cytometry on a PBMC aliquot from every donor. As to this clonotype: What antigen it recognizes has not been identified. No base-level quality is on record; no much larger clone is a single base apart.

The library came from 5' RACE. Sequenced using an Illumina HiSeq 2500. The second PCR ran for about 6 to 11 cycles and used a J-beta primer mix along with a sample-barcoded 5' primer. A unique molecular identifier was introduced onto each TCR beta cDNA molecule by a template-switch 5' adaptor carrying 12 random nucleotides. Each sample yielded at least 3 million CDR3-containing paired-end reads. All of the RNA was converted into first-strand cDNA using the Mint cDNA synthesis kit, with a TRBC-specific oligonucleotide serving as the primer. Following uracil-DNA glycosylase treatment, all cDNA underwent a first 18-cycle PCR with the universal primers M1SS and BC2_uni_R. The authors' analysis ran thus. For normalization, 1 million high-quality reads were randomly selected from each sample, with every read carrying a distinct molecular identifier. Reads sharing molecular identifiers were discarded rather than binned into consensus sequences. MiTCR, run with a Q25 quality threshold and the strictest error-elimination algorithm, handled CDR3 identification, clonotype clustering and error correction. Lower-bound total TCR beta diversity was estimated with a nonparametric unseen species model using Euler transformation. TCRdb ran its own pipeline on the public reads, namely fastp trimming at Q25 and MiXCR clone calling, and kept in-frame beta chains. A single entry per CDR3 protein holds the most common genes and DNA from its merged rows. Clone size and V and J calls follow TCRdb, not the original study. Across this sample there are some 1.5 million distinct CDR3 sequences, with less than 45% seen only once. Under 5% of the sample belongs to the ten largest clones.

Recombination joined TRBV28 with TRBJ2-7; 11 bases in between match TRBD2. Specimen: blood. This clonotype was obtained from a woman aged 18-29 years in good health. In nucleotide form, the sequence is TGTGCCAGCAGTTTACGACTAGCGGGAAGAAACGAGCAGTACTTC. This yields the protein CASSLRLAGRNEQYF.